This T cell receptor beta chain was recorded in a study of a mutant IDH1 vaccine in newly diagnosed glioma. Study summary: The week-35 safety follow-up was V12, and the week-47 study end was V13.

Trimming pared 0 bases from V and 5 bases from J, leaving 13 bases between. The CDR3 consists of 15 residues. The germline V gene has CDR1 MNHEY and CDR2 SVGAGI. In the case of this clone: As yet, its antigen is unknown.

Assay used: immunoSEQ multiplex PCR; TCRdb lists only in-frame clones, some missing. Of 60,000 to 65,000 clones detected, roughly 87% appear once; the ten largest clones hold around 4%. The time point denotes: week 47, end of study. A 20-mer mutant IDH1 peptide at 300 ug was injected subcutaneously with topical imiquimod. The TCR comes from a man aged 25-45 years with glioma. The sequencing here drew on PBMCs, taken from a glioma patient whose treatment included an IDH1 peptide vaccine. The V call is TRBV6-5, the J call TRBJ1-2, with D unclear. The CDR3 loop reads CASSYSGRIIYGYTF. CDR3 nucleotides: TGTGCCAGCAGTTACTCAGGTCGGATAATTTATGGCTACACCTTC.